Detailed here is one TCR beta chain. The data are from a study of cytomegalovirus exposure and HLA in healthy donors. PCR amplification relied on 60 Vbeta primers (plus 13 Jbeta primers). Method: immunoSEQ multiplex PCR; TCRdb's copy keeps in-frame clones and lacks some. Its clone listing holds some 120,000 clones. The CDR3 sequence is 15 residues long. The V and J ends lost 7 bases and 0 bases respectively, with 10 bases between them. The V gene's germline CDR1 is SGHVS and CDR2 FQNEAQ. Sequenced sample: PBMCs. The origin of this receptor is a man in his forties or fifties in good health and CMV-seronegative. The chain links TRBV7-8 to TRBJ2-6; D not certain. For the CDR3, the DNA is TGTGCCAGCATCGAGGAGCTCTCTGGGGCCAACGTCCTGACTTTC. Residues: CASIEELSGANVLTF. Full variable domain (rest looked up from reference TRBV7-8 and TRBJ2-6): GAGVSQSPRYKVAKRGQDVALRCDPISGHVSLFWYQQALGQGPEFLTYFQNEAQLDKSGLPSDRFFAERPEGSVSTLKIQRTQQEDSAVYLCASIEELSGANVLTFGAGSRLTVL.